This T cell receptor (beta chain) was sequenced in a study of blood T cell repertoires in COVID-19. Study-wide context: Sources were T cells, B-cell-depleted T cells, or PBMCs; the material itself was cDNA or gDNA.

Trimming took 9 bases from V and 0 from J, leaving 15 bases between them. The CDR3 runs 15 residues. Germline V gives CDR1 LNHDA, CDR2 SQIVND (reference sequence). TCRdb's table, derived via immunoSEQ multiplex PCR, lists solely in-frame clones and lacks some. Among 150,000 to 200,000 clones listed, 86% were seen once. The Seattle patients, enrolled during active infection, were followed longitudinally. This TCR came from a woman aged 60-75 years with COVID-19, enrolled during active disease. The chain combines TRBV19 with TRBJ1-3, with D unresolved. The specimen was peripheral blood. The CDR3 DNA reads TGTGCCAGCCAACCGGACGGGAGCTCTGGAAACACCATATATTTT. Translation gives CASQPDGSSGNTIYF. Using reference TRBV19 and TRBJ1-3 for the parts outside the CDR3, the full variable domain is DGGITQSPKYLFRKEGQNVTLSCEQNLNHDAMYWYRQDPGQGLRLIYYSQIVNDFQKGDIAEGYSVSREKKESFPLTVTSAQKNPTAFYLCASQPDGSSGNTIYFGEGSWLTVV.